The present T cell receptor beta chain was sequenced within a study of T cells in Graves' hyperthyroidism and ophthalmopathy. What was amplified from RNA transcripts were TCR beta CDR3 regions. The TCR CDR3 first-round RT-PCR relied on the HTBI primer set. TCRdb reprocessed the multiplex PCR reads via MiXCR and lists one record per CDR3 protein. Of roughly 500,000 distinct CDR3 sequences listed, 46% are singletons. The length of the CDR3 is 17 residues. V was clipped by 1 base and J by 5 bases, with 23 bases between them. Germline values: CDR1 DFQATT, CDR2 SNEGSKA (reference sequence). At least ten counts were recorded for this clonotype.

This TCR derives from an adult woman with Graves' disease, either hyperthyroidism or ophthalmopathy (not recorded which). The rearrangement joins TRBV20-1 to TRBJ2-5, with D perhaps being TRBD1 or TRBD2 (6 bases each). The sample was peripheral blood or thyroid tissue (not recorded which). The CDR3 sequence is CSARGGGGGWVGETQYF. The CDR3 region has the DNA TGCAGTGCTAGAGGAGGAGGAGGGGGGTGGGTAGGCGAGACCCAGTACTTC.